This T cell receptor beta chain was recovered during a study of Ad26.COV2.S vaccination and SARS-CoV-2 variants. CDR3 length equals 15 residues. With 0 bases removed from V and 7 bases from J, the gap between germline ends came to 13 bases. Germline assignment: CDR1 SGDLS and CDR2 YYNGEE. Treatment described: about 20 received Ad26.COV2.S at low or high dose, single or two shots; 5 received placebo; per-sample allocation not given. Samples analyzed were those drawn on day 63 after the first vaccine or placebo injection. Some clones are missing from TCRdb's copy, which holds only in-frame ones; the method was immunoSEQ multiplex PCR. The table has around 300,000 clones, around 88% seen once; the top ten hold around 11%.

The rearrangement links TRBV9 to TRBJ2-2; D is undetermined. This sample comprised peripheral blood, obtained in a trial of Ad26.COV2.S vaccine versus placebo. This TCR was sampled from a person aged 18-65 years who received the Ad26.COV2.S COVID-19 vaccine or a placebo. CDR3 DNA sequence: TGTGCCAGCAGCGTAGGGGTCGATAGAAGCGGGGAGCTGTTTTTT. Its protein is CASSVGVDRSGELFF.